This is a list of T cell receptor beta chains from one sample in a study of blood T cell repertoires in COVID-19. The data were produced by immunoSEQ multiplex PCR, yet TCRdb's version contains in-frame clones alone and is incomplete. This table has approximately 120,000 clones, about three quarters appearing once. The sample comprised peripheral blood. The origin of the receptors is a human donor in a cohort sampled during active or convalescent COVID-19. CDR3s leave out the opening cysteine and the closing phenylalanine or tryptophan. A D gene is named only where the DNA matches it firmly. Size is stated for part of the rows, as once, few or many counts, or as a class when the clone is expanded.

CDR3 length: 11; V gene: TRBV30; clone size: -; D gene: -; CDR3 protein: AWRGDSVNEQF
CDR3 length: 11; V gene: TRBV27; clone size: -; D gene: TRBD1; CDR3 protein: ASSFRGANTIY
CDR3 length: 14; V gene: TRBV9; clone size: -; D gene: -; CDR3 protein: ASSAEQGASYNEQF
CDR3 length: 11; V gene: TRBV5-1; clone size: once; D gene: -; CDR3 protein: ASRRDSSYEQY
CDR3 length: 14; V gene: TRBV5-6; clone size: few; D gene: -; CDR3 protein: ASSSLAVGSYNEQF
CDR3 length: 14; V gene: TRBV28; clone size: -; D gene: TRBD1; CDR3 protein: ASIHSGTGASYEQY
CDR3 length: 13; V gene: TRBV6-5; clone size: -; D gene: TRBD1; CDR3 protein: ASSSTGTGSEKLF
CDR3 length: 19; V gene: TRBV4-2; clone size: -; D gene: TRBD2; CDR3 protein: ASSQERTSGGTFFSYNEQF
CDR3 length: 13; V gene: TRBV28; clone size: -; D gene: TRBD2; CDR3 protein: ASRIGLAGDYEQY
CDR3 length: 12; V gene: TRBV24-1; clone size: -; D gene: -; CDR3 protein: ATSATLLYNEQF
CDR3 length: 13; V gene: TRBV9; clone size: -; D gene: TRBD1; CDR3 protein: ASSVAGTANYGYT
CDR3 length: 13; V gene: TRBV20-1; clone size: few; D gene: TRBD1; CDR3 protein: SASRGQGVYSPLH
CDR3 length: 10; V gene: TRBV3-1/TRBV3-2; clone size: -; D gene: TRBD1; CDR3 protein: ASSPRTGEQF
CDR3 length: 15; V gene: TRBV19; clone size: once; D gene: TRBD1; CDR3 protein: ASSIWQGTASNQPQH
CDR3 length: 11; V gene: TRBV9; clone size: few; D gene: -; CDR3 protein: ASSVARGETQY
CDR3 length: 11; V gene: TRBV2; clone size: -; D gene: -; CDR3 protein: ASRAGLTSEQF
CDR3 length: 13; V gene: TRBV19; clone size: -; D gene: -; CDR3 protein: ASSTGGPTPYEQY
CDR3 length: 13; V gene: TRBV5-4; clone size: -; D gene: TRBD2; CDR3 protein: ASSLGAGGYNEQF
CDR3 length: 17; V gene: TRBV5-1; clone size: -; D gene: TRBD2; CDR3 protein: ASSLAGGTASSSYNEQF
CDR3 length: 13; V gene: TRBV6-1; clone size: -; D gene: -; CDR3 protein: ASSDFDYMNTEAF
CDR3 length: 11; V gene: TRBV7-8; clone size: -; D gene: -; CDR3 protein: ASSPQGTGELF
CDR3 length: 12; V gene: TRBV9; clone size: -; D gene: TRBD1; CDR3 protein: ASSAGTGRSPLH
CDR3 length: 13; V gene: TRBV4-3; clone size: -; D gene: TRBD1; CDR3 protein: ASSPGDRGNTEAF
CDR3 length: 14; V gene: TRBV5-1; clone size: once; D gene: TRBD1; CDR3 protein: ASSQNRGSVTGELF
CDR3 length: 9; V gene: TRBV14; clone size: -; D gene: -; CDR3 protein: ASKHSLLYT
CDR3 length: 11; V gene: TRBV6-5; clone size: -; D gene: -; CDR3 protein: ASSYSTGETQY
CDR3 length: 16; V gene: TRBV12-5; clone size: -; D gene: -; CDR3 protein: ASGLVRAGEGGNQPQH
CDR3 length: 10; V gene: TRBV3-1/TRBV3-2; clone size: -; D gene: -; CDR3 protein: ASTGDTYGYT
CDR3 length: 10; V gene: TRBV28; clone size: -; D gene: -; CDR3 protein: ASSPQPEELF
CDR3 length: 13; V gene: TRBV3-1/TRBV3-2; clone size: -; D gene: TRBD1; CDR3 protein: ASSQWDRTNEKLF
CDR3 length: 12; V gene: TRBV3-1/TRBV3-2; clone size: -; D gene: -; CDR3 protein: ASSSLAGFYEQY
CDR3 length: 17; V gene: TRBV7-2; clone size: once; D gene: TRBD2; CDR3 protein: ASSFAWGGRSVSSYEQY
CDR3 length: 11; V gene: TRBV18; clone size: -; D gene: TRBD1; CDR3 protein: ASSEQGDYGYT
CDR3 length: 9; V gene: TRBV12-3/TRBV12-4; clone size: -; D gene: -; CDR3 protein: ASKRGAEQY
CDR3 length: 18; V gene: TRBV6-6; clone size: few; D gene: TRBD1; CDR3 protein: ASSQPQGAGGLYSNQPQH
CDR3 length: 10; V gene: TRBV19; clone size: -; D gene: -; CDR3 protein: ASSTGINEQF
CDR3 length: 14; V gene: TRBV4-1; clone size: few; D gene: TRBD2; CDR3 protein: ASSQFGLAGKETQY
CDR3 length: 13; V gene: TRBV6-6; clone size: few; D gene: -; CDR3 protein: ASSYSAGLNQPQH
CDR3 length: 9; V gene: TRBV29-1; clone size: -; D gene: -; CDR3 protein: SVGQTDTQY
CDR3 length: 13; V gene: TRBV2; clone size: -; D gene: -; CDR3 protein: ASSQDYPNTGELF
CDR3 length: 17; V gene: TRBV11-2; clone size: -; D gene: -; CDR3 protein: ASSIPPGFSLSGANVLT
CDR3 length: 10; V gene: TRBV6-2/TRBV6-3; clone size: -; D gene: -; CDR3 protein: ASSYPDYGYT
CDR3 length: 14; V gene: TRBV29-1; clone size: -; D gene: TRBD2; CDR3 protein: SVEGASGRAYNEQF
CDR3 length: 11; V gene: TRBV25-1; clone size: -; D gene: -; CDR3 protein: ASSSQGFGELF
CDR3 length: 10; V gene: TRBV6-6; clone size: -; D gene: TRBD1; CDR3 protein: ASRGQNYEQY
CDR3 length: 14; V gene: TRBV18; clone size: few; D gene: TRBD1; CDR3 protein: ASSPGPGQGAHGYT
CDR3 length: 14; V gene: TRBV4-3; clone size: -; D gene: -; CDR3 protein: ASSQDLQGPLGEQY
CDR3 length: 15; V gene: TRBV15; clone size: -; D gene: -; CDR3 protein: ATSREIYRVGYYGYT